These 8 T cell receptor beta chains were all obtained from the same sample, sequenced in a study of shared clonotypes between healthy human individuals. Libraries were prepared by immunoSEQ multiplex PCR; TCRdb keeps only in-frame clonotypes and omits some of them. The top ten hold around 2% of the sample, which has 740,000 or so clones, around four fifths seen once. Sequencing was carried out using memory CD4+ T cells sorted from blood. Subset given: CD45RA-negative fraction. Receptors originate from a woman aged 25-40 years in good health.

The rearrangement uses TRBV11-1 and TRBJ2-7; 9 nucleotides align to TRBD1. Germline-derived CDR1 and CDR2 are SGHAT and FQDESV (reference sequence). The CDR3 is 15 amino acids. Unmatched junction bases numbered 8, after V lost 5 bases and J lost 3 bases. CDR3 sequence reads: CASSPIGTGNYEQYF. The CDR3, as DNA: TGTGCCAGCAGCCCTATTGGGACAGGGAACTACGAGCAGTACTTC.

The chain uses TRBV29-1 and TRBJ2-6; 8 bases are a match to TRBD1. Germline-derived CDR1 and CDR2 are SQVTM and ANQGSEA. J gave up 0 bases and V 6 bases, and 10 bases lay outside the gene matches. This CDR3 region has 17 residues. For the CDR3, the DNA is TGCAGCGTCTCTCCCGGGACAGGATACTCTGGGGCCAACGTCCTGACTTTC. Translated: CSVSPGTGYSGANVLTF.

The rearrangement links TRBV14 to TRBJ2-7, with 9 bases matching TRBD2. The J segment lost 0 bases and the V segment lost 1 base, leaving 7 bases of the junction unmatched. CDR1 and CDR2 from the germline V gene are SGHDN and FVKESK. This CDR3 comprises 17 residues. In DNA, the CDR3 is TGTGCCAGCAGCCAAGTAAGACTAGCGGACAGCTCCTACGAGCAGTACTTC. It codes for CASSQVRLADSSYEQYF.

This chain joins TRBV25-1 and TRBJ2-2; 10 bases are shared with TRBD1. Losses at the gene ends were 6 bases for V and 2 bases for J; bases not matched to a gene: 6. The CDR3 contains 16 residues. Germline V gene sequence: CDR1 MGHDK, CDR2 SYGVNS. This chain's CDR3 is CASSQTGGLNTGELFF. The CDR3 region has the DNA TGTGCCAGCAGCCAGACAGGGGGCCTCAACACCGGGGAGCTGTTTTTT.

Comment on this clone: The same CDR3 arises from other DNA sequences in this sample as well. The chain uses TRBV6-6 and TRBJ1-4; TRBD1 is a possible D gene (5 bases). The CDR3 is made up of 15 amino acids. CDR1 is MNHNY and CDR2 is SVGAGI in the germline V gene (reference sequence). V lost 0 bases to trimming and J lost 4 bases, with 9 bases between them. The CDR3 spells CASSYSTGLNEKLFF. The CDR3 coding sequence is TGTGCCAGCAGTTACTCAACAGGCCTTAATGAAAAACTGTTTTTT.

This clone turned up a few times. The chain uses TRBV6-1 and TRBJ1-2; possible D gene TRBD1, 6 bases. V was trimmed by 10 bases and J by 7 bases, leaving 19 bases between them. In germline, CDR1 is MNHNS, CDR2 SASEGT. The CDR3 runs 13 residues. Written as DNA, the CDR3 is TGTGCCACCGAACGTAGGGGGGTAGGTGGCTACACCTTC. Translating gives CATERRGVGGYTF.

This sequence joins TRBV2 and TRBJ2-7; 8 positions match TRBD2. V shed 6 bases, J shed 3 bases, and the junction held 19 bases outside the gene matches. CDR1 is SNHLY and CDR2 is FYNNEI in the germline V gene. The CDR3 spans 18 residues. The CDR3 bases are TGTGCCAGCAGCCCGGGACACAAAAACCGGGGGGGTTTCTACGAGCAGTACTTC. Its translation is CASSPGHKNRGGFYEQYF.

In nucleotides, the CDR3 is TGTGCCAGCAGTCCCTACAGACTAGCGGGAGTGGGGAATGAGCAGTTCTTC. It is translated as CASSPYRLAGVGNEQFF. J is TRBJ2-1 and V is TRBV27, with 12 nucleotides matching TRBD2. CDR3 length equals 17 residues. V lost 5 bases and J lost 7; bases outside the gene matches: 12. Germline loops: CDR1 MNHEY, CDR2 SMNVEV (reference sequence).